One and the same sample provided the 30 T cell receptor beta chains below, sequenced in a study of cytomegalovirus exposure and HLA in healthy donors. The PCR had 60 Vbeta and 13 Jbeta primers. The repertoire was sequenced with immunoSEQ multiplex PCR; TCRdb's copy has only in-frame clones and lacks some. Of approximately 200,000 clones in the sample, less than 85% were seen once. Sequencing input: PBMCs. Source of these receptors: a man between 25 and 39 years old in good health and CMV-seropositive.

The chain recombines TRBV28 with TRBJ2-7; D gene ambiguous. This CDR3 comprises 13 residues. V was clipped by 6 bases and J by 4 bases, with 13 bases between them. Per germline, CDR1 MDHEN and CDR2 SYDVKM. The CDR3 here is CASSTPREYEQYF. The CDR3 region has the DNA TGTGCCAGCAGCACCCCGAGAGAATACGAGCAGTACTTC.

A remark on this clone: Additional DNA sequences in this sample encode the identical CDR3. The rearrangement links TRBV5-4 to TRBJ2-1; 8 positions match TRBD1. The germline V gene has CDR1 SGHNT and CDR2 YYREEE (reference sequence). This CDR3 contains 14 residues. V shed 5 bases, J shed 8 bases, and the junction held 9 bases outside the gene matches. CDR3 sequence: CASSSNRGAYEQFF. The DNA of the CDR3 is TGTGCCAGCAGTTCAAACAGGGGGGCGTATGAGCAGTTCTTC.

In nucleotides, the CDR3 is TGCGCCAGCAGCCAAGATCGGGGGGGAAACTATGGCTACACCTTC. It yields the protein CASSQDRGGNYGYTF. The chain uses TRBV4-3 and TRBJ1-2, with D tentatively TRBD1 (5 bases). Trimming stripped 0 bases from V and 2 bases from J, with 10 bases between. Germline-derived CDR1 and CDR2 are LGHNA and YSLEER. The CDR3 totals 15 residues.

Concerning this clone itself: Other DNA sequences within the sample encode an identical CDR3. The CDR3 spells CASSPGTGDEQYF. The CDR3 DNA sequence: TGTGCCAGCAGCCCGGGTACAGGGGACGAGCAGTACTTC. V is TRBV7-9 and J is TRBJ2-7; TRBD1 matches at 7 bases. The trim removed 5 bases at V and 5 bases at J, leaving 6 bases unmatched. This CDR3 region has 13 residues. Germline lookup yields CDR1 SEHNR and CDR2 FQNEAQ (reference sequence). The entire variable domain, with the rest obtained from reference TRBV7-9 and TRBJ2-7, is as follows: DTGVSQNPRHKITKRGQNVTFRCDPISEHNRLYWYRQTLGQGPEFLTYFQNEAQLEKSRLLSDRFSAERPKGSFSTLEIQRTEQGDSAMYLCASSPGTGDEQYFGPGTRLTVT.

The chain carries TRBV6-5 and TRBJ2-1; 10 bases are shared with TRBD2. The junction had 7 bases not matched to a gene; V was cut back by 5 bases and J by 9 bases. Germline V gene sequence: CDR1 MNHEY, CDR2 SVGAGI. The CDR3 spans 14 residues. In DNA form, the CDR3 reads TGTGCCAGCAGTCCTAGCGGGAGCTCCGGTGAGCAGTTCTTC. Amino acids: CASSPSGSSGEQFF.

The rearrangement links TRBV2 to TRBJ1-3; the match to TRBD1 covers 8 bases. Germline loops: CDR1 SNHLY, CDR2 FYNNEI. The junction had 9 bases not matched to a gene; V was cut back by 8 bases and J by 9 bases. This CDR3 is built from 13 residues. CDR3: CASQGQAEGTIYF. CDR3 DNA: TGTGCCAGCCAGGGACAGGCGGAGGGCACCATATATTTT. Using reference TRBV2 and TRBJ1-3 for the parts outside the CDR3, the full variable domain is EPEVTQTPSHQVTQMGQEVILRCVPISNHLYFYWYRQILGQKVEFLVSFYNNEISEKSEIFDDQFSVERPDGSNFTLKIRSTKLEDSAMYFCASQGQAEGTIYFGEGSWLTVV.

The chain couples TRBV13 to TRBJ2-1; 13 bases map to TRBD2. The CDR3 length is 15 residues. Germline V gene lookup returns CDR1 PRHDT and CDR2 FYEKMQ (reference sequence). V trimming: 5 bases; J trimming: 8 bases; junction bases outside the gene matches: 6. The CDR3 DNA follows: TGTGCCAGCAGCCCTCGGACTAGCGGGAGCTATGAGCAGTTCTTC. Its protein is CASSPRTSGSYEQFF.

The CDR3 DNA sequence: TGTGCCAGCAGTTACCGACAGGGTCGCACTGAAGCTTTCTTT. It specifies CASSYRQGRTEAFF. The chain employs TRBV6-5 and TRBJ1-1; 7 positions agree with TRBD1. Germline CDR1 and CDR2: MNHEY and SVGAGI. J gave up 4 bases and V 2 bases, and 4 bases lay outside the gene matches. The CDR3 sequence is 14 residues long.

The chain uses TRBV6-6 and TRBJ2-1; no clear D. The CDR3 is made up of 13 amino acids. Germline lookup yields CDR1 MNHNY and CDR2 SVGAGI (reference sequence). V lost 2 bases and J lost 15, with 17 bases in between. The CDR3 region has the DNA TGTGCCAGCAGTTACACCGAACTTAGCAAAGTGTTCTTC. Protein product: CASSYTELSKVFF.

This clone was seen a few times. The chain carries TRBV2 and TRBJ1-2; TRBD1 agrees at 8 bases. This CDR3 is built from 15 residues. The germline V gene encodes CDR1 SNHLY and CDR2 FYNNEI. After removal of 8 bases from V and 7 bases from J, the junction contained 15 bases not matched to a gene. CDR3 sequence: CASGRQGIMTSGYTF. The CDR3 DNA reads TGTGCCAGCGGGAGACAGGGGATAATGACAAGTGGCTACACCTTC.

The CDR3 is CASDLGLSFTDTQYF. CDR3 DNA sequence: TGTGCCAGTGACCTAGGACTTTCGTTTACAGATACGCAGTATTTT. The rearrangement links TRBV19 to TRBJ2-3, with D perhaps matching TRBD2 (5 bases). Per germline, CDR1 LNHDA and CDR2 SQIVND (reference sequence). The V end lost 8 bases, the J end lost 3 bases, and 18 bases lay between the germline ends. This CDR3 has 15 residues.

The chain links TRBV19 to TRBJ1-3; the D is unclear. CDR1 is LNHDA and CDR2 is SQIVND in the germline V gene (reference sequence). With 7 bases removed from V and 3 bases from J, the gap between germline ends came to 10 bases. This CDR3 spans 13 amino acids. In nucleotides, the CDR3 is TGTGCCAGTATGGCGGGGAATGGAAACACCATATATTTT. Its protein product is CASMAGNGNTIYF.

This chain joins TRBV7-3 and TRBJ2-2, with 12 bases identical to TRBD2. V dropped 2 bases and J dropped 2; count of bases not matched to a gene: 6. The CDR3 covers 18 residues. CDR1 is SGHTA, CDR2 FQGTGA, per germline. The CDR3 reads CASSLLLAGGQNTGELFF. The DNA of the CDR3 is TGTGCCAGCAGCTTACTACTAGCGGGGGGCCAAAACACCGGGGAGCTGTTTTTT.

The chain joins TRBV13 to TRBJ2-1, with D possibly TRBD2 on 6 matching bases. Germline-derived CDR1 and CDR2 are PRHDT and FYEKMQ (reference sequence). This CDR3 region has 16 residues. V was clipped by 0 bases and J by 0 bases, with 9 bases between them. The CDR3 sequence is CASSLGGLRSYNEQFF. In DNA, the CDR3 is TGTGCCAGCAGCTTAGGGGGACTCCGCTCCTACAATGAGCAGTTCTTC.

The rearrangement uses TRBV2 and TRBJ1-2; D perhaps matches TRBD1 (6 bases). Germline V gene lookup returns CDR1 SNHLY and CDR2 FYNNEI. The CDR3 is made up of 14 amino acids. V gave up 5 bases and J gave up 5 bases, with 15 bases separating them. The CDR3 nucleotides read TGTGCCAGCAGTCCAGGACAGTCGGCTTATGGCTACACCTTC. This gives the protein CASSPGQSAYGYTF.

This clone has a handful of counts. The genes are TRBV7-2 and TRBJ1-5; 9 positions agree with TRBD1. Germline trimming cut 5 bases from V and 5 bases from J; bases unmatched to any gene: 4. Per the germline V gene, CDR1 is SGHTA and CDR2 is FQGNSA. The CDR3 spans 14 residues. This chain's CDR3 is CASSLRTGDQPQHF. DNA of the CDR3: TGTGCCAGCAGCCTTCGGACAGGGGATCAGCCCCAGCATTTT.

The chain combines TRBV7-9 with TRBJ2-7, with D maybe TRBD1 (6 bases). CDR1 and CDR2 from the germline V gene are SEHNR and FQNEAQ (reference sequence). V was clipped by 5 bases and J by 4 bases, with 9 bases between them. CDR3 length: 12 amino acids. The CDR3 reads CASSPDRYEQYF. CDR3 nucleotide sequence: TGTGCCAGCAGCCCGGACAGATACGAGCAGTACTTC.

As concerns this clone: At the DNA level, this CDR3 is encoded by other sequences in the same sample as well. The chain has TRBV27 and TRBJ2-7; D is possibly TRBD2 (6 bases). Germline V lookup: CDR1 MNHEY, CDR2 SMNVEV (reference sequence). The CDR3 loop spans 11 amino acids. Trimming removed 8 bases from V and 4 bases from J, with 9 bases in between. CDR3 in amino acids: CASGGSYEQYF. The CDR3, as DNA: TGTGCCAGCGGGGGGAGTTACGAGCAGTACTTC.

This sequence joins TRBV5-5 and TRBJ2-5; TRBD2 aligns across 12 bases. After removal of 0 bases from V and 2 bases from J, the junction contained 5 bases not matched to a gene. The CDR3 length is 17 residues. The V gene's germline CDR1 is SGHKS and CDR2 YYEKEE (reference sequence). This CDR3 reads CASSLGGLAGGQETQYF. In nucleotides, the CDR3 is TGTGCCAGCAGCTTGGGAGGGCTAGCGGGAGGGCAAGAGACCCAGTACTTC.

The V gene is TRBV29-1, the J gene TRBJ1-2; 9 bases are shared with TRBD1. V trimming: 5 bases; J trimming: 6 bases; junction bases outside the gene matches: 4. The CDR3 runs to 12 residues. Germline-derived CDR1 and CDR2 are SQVTM and ANQGSEA. CDR3 in amino acids: CSVWTGADGYTF. The CDR3 bases are TGCAGCGTTTGGACAGGGGCGGATGGCTACACCTTC.

The genes are TRBV5-6 and TRBJ2-3; TRBD2 agrees at 13 bases. V shed 5 bases and J 6 bases; nucleotides not matched to a gene: 3. CDR1 SGHDT and CDR2 YYEEEE come from the germline V gene. The CDR3 extends over 14 amino acids. The CDR3 loop reads CASSTSGGADTQYF. CDR3 coding DNA: TGTGCCAGCAGTACTAGCGGGGGGGCGGATACGCAGTATTTT. The entire variable domain, with the rest obtained from reference TRBV5-6 and TRBJ2-3, is as follows: DAGVTQSPTHLIKTRGQQVTLRCSPKSGHDTVSWYQQALGQGPQFIFQYYEEEERQRGNFPDRFSGHQFPNYSSELNVNALLLGDSALYLCASSTSGGADTQYFGPGTRLTVL.

The rearrangement links TRBV2 to TRBJ1-4; unclear D gene. The V gene lost 8 bases and the J gene lost 1 base, with 14 bases spanning the gap. The CDR3 is 15 residues long. Germline V gene data show CDR1 as SNHLY and CDR2 as FYNNEI. The CDR3 region is CASLITKGTNEKLFF. The CDR3 bases are TGTGCCAGCTTAATTACTAAAGGAACTAATGAAAAACTGTTTTTT. Looking up the rest from reference TRBV2 and TRBJ1-4 gives the full variable domain: EPEVTQTPSHQVTQMGQEVILRCVPISNHLYFYWYRQILGQKVEFLVSFYNNEISEKSEIFDDQFSVERPDGSNFTLKIRSTKLEDSAMYFCASLITKGTNEKLFFGSGTQLSVL.

This clone occurred once. The rearrangement joins TRBV6-1 to TRBJ2-3, with 7 bases aligning to TRBD1. This CDR3 comprises 13 residues. V trimming: 8 bases; J trimming: 6 bases; junction bases outside the gene matches: 8. The germline V gene has CDR1 MNHNS and CDR2 SASEGT. CDR3 region: CASQTGTVDTQYF. The CDR3, as DNA: TGTGCCAGCCAGACAGGGACCGTCGATACGCAGTATTTT.

The chain carries TRBV4-1 and TRBJ2-2; the D gene is possibly TRBD2 (6 bases). CDR3 length: 16 residues. Trimming stripped 0 bases from V and 4 bases from J, with 12 bases between. CDR1 is MGHRA and CDR2 is YSYEKL in the germline V gene. CDR3 in amino acids: CASSQEALGGTGELFF. CDR3 coding DNA: TGCGCCAGCAGCCAAGAAGCACTCGGGGGCACCGGGGAGCTGTTTTTT.

This rearrangement joins TRBV7-8 to TRBJ2-1; no firm D call. V gave up 7 bases and J gave up 8 bases, with 15 bases separating them. Germline CDR1 SGHVS, CDR2 FQNEAQ. The CDR3 totals 13 residues. The DNA for the CDR3 is TGTGCCAGCACCCCGCTAGAGTACGATGAGCAGTTCTTC. This gives the protein CASTPLEYDEQFF.

CDR3 in amino acids: CATRPGDSTYEQYF. CDR3 coding DNA: TGTGCCACCCGTCCCGGGGACAGCACGTACGAGCAGTACTTC. The chain combines TRBV15 with TRBJ2-7, with 7 bases fitting TRBD1. Trimming removed 8 bases from V and 4 bases from J; junction bases left unmatched: 11. The CDR3 has 14 residues. Germline V CDR1 and CDR2: LNHNV, YYDKDF (reference sequence). The full variable domain, with the rest looked up from reference TRBV15 and TRBJ2-7, is DAMVIQNPRYQVTQFGKPVTLSCSQTLNHNVMYWYQQKSSQAPKLLFHYYDKDFNNEADTPDNFQSRRPNTSFCFLDIRSPGLGDTAMYLCATRPGDSTYEQYFGPGTRLTVT.

V is TRBV28 and J is TRBJ2-1, with 8 bases matching TRBD1. In germline, CDR1 is MDHEN, CDR2 SYDVKM. Trimming took 5 bases from V and 0 from J; bases not matched to a gene: 9. The CDR3 length is 17 residues. As DNA, the CDR3 is TGTGCCAGCAGTCTACCCACAGGGGGAAGCTCCTACAATGAGCAGTTCTTC. Translation gives CASSLPTGGSSYNEQFF.

V and J are TRBV6-5 and TRBJ2-7; a weak D match, TRBD2 (5 bases). The CDR3 loop spans 14 amino acids. V was cut by 6 bases and J by 0 bases, with 12 bases left in between. Germline V gene sequence: CDR1 MNHEY, CDR2 SVGAGI. The CDR3 protein is CASRDPGNSYEQYF. CDR3 bases: TGTGCCAGCAGGGACCCCGGGAACTCCTACGAGCAGTACTTC.

This CDR3 reads CASNGGHLANTGELFF. The CDR3 DNA reads as TGTGCCAGCAATGGGGGACATTTAGCGAACACCGGGGAGCTGTTTTTT. The chain carries TRBV2 and TRBJ2-2; TRBD1 might be the D (6 bases). V lost 7 bases and J lost 0, with 15 bases in between. This CDR3 region has 16 residues. Germline CDR1 is SNHLY and CDR2 is FYNNEI.

The J gene is TRBJ1-1, the V gene TRBV19; the D is unclear. Germline CDR1 and CDR2: LNHDA and SQIVND (reference sequence). CDR3 size: 14 residues. Trimming stripped 8 bases from V and 4 bases from J, with 17 bases between. The CDR3 region is CASSIEGAATEAFF. DNA for the CDR3: TGTGCCAGTTCGATTGAGGGCGCGGCCACTGAAGCTTTCTTT.